The 26 T cell receptor beta chains below come from one sample, sequenced in a study of technical replicates of blood from a few donors. TCRdb's copy holds only in-frame clones and misses some; the assay was immunoSEQ multiplex PCR. The sample consists of approximately 87,000 clones, approximately 94% of them appearing once. Sequencing was performed on T cells isolated from PBMCs. The receptors here all came from a human donor in good health.

The V call is TRBV25-1, the J call TRBJ2-1; 7 bases agree with TRBD2. The CDR3 contains 15 residues. V lost 6 bases, J lost 0 bases, and 5 bases stayed unmatched. Germline values: CDR1 MGHDK, CDR2 SYGVNS. CDR3 in DNA: TGTGCCAGCAGGACAGCGGGGAGCTCCTACAATGAGCAGTTCTTC. It yields the protein CASRTAGSSYNEQFF.

This clone was observed once. V gene TRBV9 combines with J gene TRBJ2-5; D is possibly TRBD2 (6 bases). The germline CDR1 and CDR2 sequences are SGDLS and YYNGEE. Deletions cut 0 bases from V and 2 bases from J, with 17 bases between. The CDR3 runs 17 residues. CDR3 in amino acids: CASSVGTRDSMQETQYF. In nucleotides, the CDR3 is TGTGCCAGCAGCGTAGGGACCCGGGACTCAATGCAAGAGACCCAGTACTTC.

This CDR3 is CAWSLNREEKLFF. The CDR3 coding sequence is TGTGCCTGGAGTTTGAACAGGGAGGAAAAACTGTTTTTT. The genes are TRBV30 and TRBJ1-4; D is perhaps TRBD1 (6 bases). CDR1 is GTSNPN, CDR2 SVGIG, per germline (reference sequence). This CDR3 region has 13 residues. The V and J ends lost 2 bases and 8 bases respectively, with 12 bases between them.

The J gene is TRBJ2-5, the V gene TRBV15; D might be TRBD2 (5 bases). CDR3 length: 12 residues. The germline V and J ends were trimmed by 3 bases and 5 bases, with 7 bases remaining between them. Germline V lookup: CDR1 LNHNV, CDR2 YYDKDF (reference sequence). The CDR3 reads CATSREVETQYF. In nucleotides, the CDR3 is TGTGCCACCAGCAGGGAGGTGGAGACCCAGTACTTC.

The rearrangement joins TRBV5-4 to TRBJ2-5, with a weak D call TRBD2 (6 bases). The ends were cut back, 2 bases at V and 3 bases at J, with 8 bases in the middle. Germline loops: CDR1 SGHNT, CDR2 YYREEE (reference sequence). This CDR3 is built from 13 residues. Written as DNA, the CDR3 is TGTGCCAGCAGCTTTGGAGGGGAAGAGACCCAGTACTTC. Its protein product is CASSFGGEETQYF.

The V and J genes are TRBV6-5 and TRBJ1-2, with 8 bases matching TRBD1. The V segment lost 7 bases and the J segment 6 bases; nucleotides outside the gene matches: 10. This CDR3 has 14 amino acids. CDR1 MNHEY and CDR2 SVGAGI come from the germline V gene. The CDR3 sequence: CASKNSGGADGYTF. In nucleotides, the CDR3 is TGTGCCAGCAAGAATTCAGGGGGCGCGGATGGCTACACCTTC.

This clone appeared once. The V and J genes are TRBV19 and TRBJ1-2; D perhaps matches TRBD1 (5 bases). Germline V gene sequence: CDR1 LNHDA, CDR2 SQIVND (reference sequence). Trimming removed 4 bases from V and 2 bases from J, with 14 bases in between. This CDR3 has 15 residues. The CDR3 DNA is TGTGCCAGTAGTAATATAGGGGCCTCCAACTATGGCTACACCTTC. Translated, it gives CASSNIGASNYGYTF.

V gene TRBV2 combines with J gene TRBJ2-2; TRBD1 matches 8 bases. Germline V gives CDR1 SNHLY, CDR2 FYNNEI. V trimming: 5 bases; J trimming: 7 bases; junction bases outside the gene matches: 3. This CDR3 spans 13 amino acids. Here the CDR3 reads CASSQTGDGELFF. CDR3 sequence (DNA): TGTGCCAGCAGTCAGACAGGGGACGGGGAGCTGTTTTTT.

This sequence joins TRBV6-6 and TRBJ2-1, with 7 bases matching TRBD1. CDR1 is MNHNY, CDR2 SVGAGI, per germline (reference sequence). The CDR3 sequence is 13 residues long. With 7 bases clipped from V and 3 bases from J, the junction kept 3 bases outside the gene matches. CDR3 sequence (DNA): TGTGCCAGCATCGGGACAGTCTACAATGAGCAGTTCTTC. It encodes CASIGTVYNEQFF.

The chain joins TRBV18 to TRBJ2-7; D remains unclear. The germline V and J ends were trimmed by 4 bases and 3 bases, with 16 bases remaining between them. Germline CDR1 and CDR2: KGHSH and LQKENI. This CDR3 spans 15 amino acids. The CDR3 reads CASSQGPQVIYEQYF. As DNA, the CDR3 is TGTGCCAGCTCACAAGGTCCTCAGGTCATCTACGAGCAGTACTTC. Combining the CDR3 with reference TRBV18 and TRBJ2-7 gives the whole variable domain NAGVMQNPRHLVRRRGQEARLRCSPMKGHSHVYWYRQLPEEGLKFMVYLQKENIIDESGMPKERFSAEFPKEGPSILRIQQVVRGDSAAYFCASSQGPQVIYEQYFGPGTRLTVT.

The chain employs TRBV23-1 and TRBJ1-1, with D uncertain. TRBV23-1 is sorted into the ORF group, with uncertain function. Trimming removed 4 bases from V and 1 base from J, with 10 bases in between. The CDR3 spans 14 residues. CDR3 coding DNA: TGCGCCAGCAGTCCCCCATCGGGGAACACTGAAGCTTTCTTT. Its protein is CASSPPSGNTEAFF.

V gene TRBV4-2 combines with J gene TRBJ1-3; the match to TRBD1 covers 8 bases. Germline trimming cut 2 bases from V and 1 base from J; bases unmatched to any gene: 7. The CDR3 runs 17 residues. Per germline, CDR1 LGHNA and CDR2 YNFKEQ. CDR3 loop: CASSQLTGGISGNTIYF. The CDR3 DNA reads as TGTGCCAGCAGCCAATTAACAGGGGGGATTTCTGGAAACACCATATATTTT.

The V call is TRBV4-1, the J call TRBJ1-5; 7 bases agree with TRBD1. V shed 1 base, J shed 4 bases, and the junction held 10 bases outside the gene matches. The CDR3 length is 17 residues. Germline lookup yields CDR1 MGHRA and CDR2 YSYEKL. CDR3 sequence reads: CASSQVPPGQLNQPQHF. CDR3 in DNA: TGCGCCAGCAGCCAAGTACCGCCGGGACAGCTTAATCAGCCCCAGCATTTT.

V and J are TRBV28 and TRBJ2-1; D remains unclear. This CDR3 comprises 11 residues. Trimming took off 6 bases at V and 4 bases at J, with 4 bases between the two ends. The germline V gene encodes CDR1 MDHEN and CDR2 SYDVKM. CDR3 region: CASRLYNEQFF. The CDR3 coding sequence is TGTGCCAGCAGACTATACAATGAGCAGTTCTTC.

The chain recombines TRBV7-9 with TRBJ1-1, with D possibly TRBD1 on 6 matching bases. The V gene lost 4 bases and the J gene lost 1 base, with 19 bases spanning the gap. CDR1 is SEHNR, CDR2 FQNEAQ, per germline (reference sequence). CDR3 length equals 17 residues. The CDR3 loop reads CASSSRGQGPGNTEAFF. DNA of the CDR3: TGTGCCAGCAGCTCGAGAGGGCAGGGGCCGGGGAACACTGAAGCTTTCTTT.

The chain uses TRBV5-1 and TRBJ2-7, with D perhaps TRBD2 (6 bases). In germline, CDR1 is SGHRS, CDR2 YFSETQ. This CDR3 is 14 amino acids long. The V and J ends lost 4 bases and 9 bases respectively, with 20 bases between them. Here the CDR3 DNA reads TGCGCCAGCAGCCCGGGGCCAGGCTCCGGGGGGCAGTACTTC. As protein: CASSPGPGSGGQYF.

The chain combines TRBV7-9 with TRBJ2-2, with D possibly being TRBD1 (5 bases). The CDR3 contains 15 residues. V lost 5 bases to trimming and J lost 7 bases, with 17 bases between them. The germline V gene encodes CDR1 SEHNR and CDR2 FQNEAQ (reference sequence). The CDR3 DNA follows: TGTGCCAGCAGCAATAGGGGTGCTAAAGACGGGGAGCTGTTTTTT. It translates to CASSNRGAKDGELFF.

The chain joins TRBV16 to TRBJ1-1; D call uncertain. V lost 4 bases and J lost 3, with 12 bases in between. There are 14 residues in the CDR3. Germline lookup yields CDR1 KGHSY and CDR2 FQNENV. CDR3 residues: CASSRRGAYTEAFF. The CDR3 bases are TGTGCCAGCAGCCGCCGGGGTGCGTACACTGAAGCTTTCTTT.

The chain employs TRBV6-5 and TRBJ2-1, with 10 bases matching TRBD1. Germline V gene data show CDR1 as MNHEY and CDR2 as SVGAGI. The V segment lost 6 bases and the J segment 3 bases; nucleotides outside the gene matches: 2. The CDR3 covers 14 residues. CDR3 loop: CASRGDRGYNEQFF. The CDR3 DNA follows: TGTGCCAGCAGGGGGGACAGGGGCTACAATGAGCAGTTCTTC.

The chain employs TRBV30 and TRBJ1-4; the match to TRBD1 covers 7 bases. Germline V CDR1 and CDR2: GTSNPN, SVGIG (reference sequence). This CDR3 spans 13 amino acids. Trimming at V came to 5 bases and at J to 4 bases, leaving 4 bases not matched to a gene. CDR3 DNA: TGTGCCTGGCGAGGACAGGTTAATGAAAAACTGTTTTTT. It codes for CAWRGQVNEKLFF. The complete variable domain, with remaining parts taken from reference TRBV30 and TRBJ1-4, reads SQTIHQWPATLVQPVGSPLSLECTVEGTSNPNLYWYRQAAGRGLQLLFYSVGIGQISSEVPQNLSASRPQDRQFILSSKKLLLSDSGFYLCAWRGQVNEKLFFGSGTQLSVL.

V gene TRBV7-6 combines with J gene TRBJ1-5; tentatively, D is TRBD1 (6 bases). The CDR3 has 13 amino acids. Trimming pared 0 bases from V and 11 bases from J, leaving 11 bases between. Per germline, CDR1 SGHVS and CDR2 FNYEAQ. CDR3 nucleotides: TGTGCCAGCAGCTTAGCAGTCAGGGGAGCCCAGCATTTT. It is translated as CASSLAVRGAQHF.

The gene calls are TRBV5-1 and TRBJ1-3, with D tentatively TRBD1 (6 bases). Per the germline V gene, CDR1 is SGHRS and CDR2 is YFSETQ. The CDR3 has 14 amino acids. Trimming took 4 bases from V and 1 from J, leaving 9 bases between them. CDR3 coding DNA: TGCGCCAGCAGCCCGACAGGTTCTGGAAACACCATATATTTT. It codes for CASSPTGSGNTIYF. Based on the CDR3 plus reference TRBV5-1 and TRBJ1-3, the full variable domain is KAGVTQTPRYLIKTRGQQVTLSCSPISGHRSVSWYQQTPGQGLQFLFEYFSETQRNKGNFPGRFSGRQFSNSRSEMNVSTLELGDSALYLCASSPTGSGNTIYFGEGSWLTVV.

V usage is TRBV28 and J usage is TRBJ2-7; maybe TRBD1 (6 bases). Germline values: CDR1 MDHEN, CDR2 SYDVKM. This CDR3 has 15 residues. With 3 bases removed from V and 0 bases from J, the gap between germline ends came to 12 bases. The chain's CDR3 is CASSFSTGPSYEQYF. CDR3 bases: TGTGCCAGCAGTTTCAGTACAGGGCCCTCCTACGAGCAGTACTTC.

This clone was found once. The chain has TRBV4-1 and TRBJ2-7; possibly TRBD2 for D (5 bases). Germline V gene sequence: CDR1 MGHRA, CDR2 YSYEKL. Trimming removed 4 bases from V and 2 bases from J, with 12 bases in between. This CDR3 has 14 amino acids. CDR3 DNA sequence: TGCGCCAGCAGCCCAGGCGGGCAGGCCTACGAGCAGTACTTC. This encodes CASSPGGQAYEQYF.

The chain is built from TRBV11-2 and TRBJ2-6, with a weak D call TRBD1 (6 bases). V lost 5 bases and J 0 bases, leaving 17 bases between the germline ends. Germline values: CDR1 SGHAT, CDR2 FQNNGV. The CDR3 sequence is 18 residues long. The CDR3 loop is CASSRIRTESSGANVLTF. The CDR3 coding sequence is TGTGCCAGCAGCCGAATACGGACAGAAAGCTCTGGGGCCAACGTCCTGACTTTC.

This clone came up once. The rearrangement links TRBV15 to TRBJ1-2; 7 bases are shared with TRBD1. The V gene's germline CDR1 is LNHNV and CDR2 YYDKDF (reference sequence). CDR3 length: 14 residues. J was trimmed by 4 bases and V by 8 bases; bases with no gene match: 10. Here the CDR3 reads CATQPGQTSYGYTF. As DNA, the CDR3 is TGTGCCACCCAACCGGGACAGACCTCCTATGGCTACACCTTC.